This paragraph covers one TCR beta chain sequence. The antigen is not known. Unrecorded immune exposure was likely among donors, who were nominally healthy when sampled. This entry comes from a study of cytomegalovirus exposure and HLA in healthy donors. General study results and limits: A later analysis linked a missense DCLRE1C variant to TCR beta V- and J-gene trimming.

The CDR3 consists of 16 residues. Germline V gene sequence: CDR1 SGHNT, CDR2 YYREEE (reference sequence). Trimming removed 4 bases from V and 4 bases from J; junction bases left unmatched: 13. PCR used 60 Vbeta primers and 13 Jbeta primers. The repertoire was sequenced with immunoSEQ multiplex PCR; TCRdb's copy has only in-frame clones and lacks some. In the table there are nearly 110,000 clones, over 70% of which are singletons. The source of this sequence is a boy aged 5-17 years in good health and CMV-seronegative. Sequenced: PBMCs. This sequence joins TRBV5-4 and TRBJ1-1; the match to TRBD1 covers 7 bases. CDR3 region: CASSRGQMMLGTEAFF. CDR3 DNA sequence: TGTGCCAGCAGCCGGGGACAGATGATGCTGGGCACTGAAGCTTTCTTT.